This is a list of T cell receptor beta chains from one sample in a study of blood T cell repertoires in COVID-19. Generated by immunoSEQ multiplex PCR, the TCRdb table keeps only in-frame clones and is missing some. The data hold some 200,000 clones, with roughly 80% observed a single time. The sequenced sample was PBMCs or T cells enriched from blood (not recorded which). These receptors all stem from a man aged 40-49 years who had recovered from COVID-19. The CDR3 runs from the conserved cysteine through the conserved F or W. The D gene is left open where the match is weak. Only some rows state a clone size, as once, few, many or a class for expanded clones.

v_gene	abundance	j_gene	d_gene	CDR3nt	CDR3aa
TRBV7-6	.	TRBJ2-1	.	TGTGCCAGCAGCTTGGCCAACGGGAGAGTAAATGAGCAGTTCTTC	CASSLANGRVNEQFF
TRBV6-5	.	TRBJ2-7	TRBD2	TGTGCCAGCAGTAGGACTAGCGGGAACTCCTACGAGCAGTACTTC	CASSRTSGNSYEQYF
TRBV6-5	.	TRBJ1-4	.	TGTGCCAGCGGGAAACTACAGGGTACTAATGAAAAACTGTTTTTT	CASGKLQGTNEKLFF
TRBV7-3	few	TRBJ2-2	.	TGTGCCAGCAGCCCAGGGGCCGGGGAGCTGTTTTTT	CASSPGAGELFF
TRBV19	.	TRBJ2-3	.	TGTGCCAGTAGTTCAAACAGAATCACTAGCACAGATACGCAGTATTTT	CASSSNRITSTDTQYF
TRBV2	.	TRBJ2-5	.	TGTGCCAGCAGCGCCACTAGTACCCCAGAGACCCAGTACTTC	CASSATSTPETQYF
TRBV4-3	.	TRBJ2-7	TRBD2	TGCGCCAGCAGCCAATACACTAGCGGGACTTCCTACGAGCAGTACTTC	CASSQYTSGTSYEQYF
TRBV29-1	.	TRBJ2-7	TRBD1	TGCAGCGTTGTCCTCGGGACAGGGGGCTATGAGCAGTACTTC	CSVVLGTGGYEQYF
TRBV19	.	TRBJ2-7	TRBD2	TGTGCCAGTAGTAGACTAATAGCGGGAAAGGCCTACGAGCAGTACTTC	CASSRLIAGKAYEQYF
TRBV6-5	.	TRBJ1-5	TRBD1	TGTGCCAGCAGTCCCAGACAGGGTGATCAGCCCCAGCATTTT	CASSPRQGDQPQHF
TRBV10-2	.	TRBJ1-4	.	TGCGCCAGCACCGGGACAAGGGGCGAAAAACTGTTTTTT	CASTGTRGEKLFF
TRBV4-3	.	TRBJ1-2	.	TGCGCCAGCAGCCAAGATCTTTCTGGGGGCCGAGGCTATGGCTACACCTTC	CASSQDLSGGRGYGYTF
TRBV6-6	.	TRBJ2-2	TRBD2	TGTGCCAGCAGTCCCCGTGGCGGGAGGGACACCGGGGAGCTGTTTTTT	CASSPRGGRDTGELFF
TRBV14	.	TRBJ2-7	TRBD2	TGTGCCAGCAGCCCCATGAGGGCTAGCGGGAGTAATCTATACGAGCAGTACTTC	CASSPMRASGSNLYEQYF
TRBV19	.	TRBJ2-6	.	TGTGCCAGTAGTCTCCCCGGGGCTGGGGCCAACGTCCTGACTTTC	CASSLPGAGANVLTF
TRBV11-1	.	TRBJ2-7	TRBD1	TGTGCCAGCAGCAGCGGACAGGGCAACTCCTACGAGCAGTACTTC	CASSSGQGNSYEQYF
TRBV28	.	TRBJ1-1	TRBD1	TGTGCCAGCAGTCCCCAGACAGGGACGGACACTGAAGCTTTCTTT	CASSPQTGTDTEAFF
TRBV19	.	TRBJ2-2	TRBD1	TGTGCCAGCGGGGGACAGGGTGTGGTCGGGGAGCTGTTTTTT	CASGGQGVVGELFF
TRBV4-1	.	TRBJ1-6	.	TGCGCCAGCAGCCAAGAAAATGGCGGTTCACCCCTCCACTTT	CASSQENGGSPLHF
TRBV2	.	TRBJ1-5	.	TGTGCCAGCAGAGGGAGTAATCAGCCCCAGCATTTT	CASRGSNQPQHF
TRBV27	.	TRBJ2-7	.	TGTGCCAGCAGCCCCTGGGGCCCTCCTTACGAGCAGTACTTC	CASSPWGPPYEQYF
TRBV7-3	few	TRBJ2-3	.	TGTGCCAGCAGCTTATTAGGCGGGCCCGGCACAGATACGCAGTATTTT	CASSLLGGPGTDTQYF
TRBV7-9	.	TRBJ2-7	.	TGTGCCAGCAGCCGAACAGGTTACGAGCAGTACTTC	CASSRTGYEQYF
TRBV19	once	TRBJ1-5	.	TGTGCCAGTAGGGGATTAGGGGGGGACCTTCAGCCCCAGCATTTT	CASRGLGGDLQPQHF
TRBV13	few	TRBJ2-5	.	TGTGCCAGCAGCTTAAGATCGGCGGCTCGGGAGACCCAGTACTTC	CASSLRSAARETQYF